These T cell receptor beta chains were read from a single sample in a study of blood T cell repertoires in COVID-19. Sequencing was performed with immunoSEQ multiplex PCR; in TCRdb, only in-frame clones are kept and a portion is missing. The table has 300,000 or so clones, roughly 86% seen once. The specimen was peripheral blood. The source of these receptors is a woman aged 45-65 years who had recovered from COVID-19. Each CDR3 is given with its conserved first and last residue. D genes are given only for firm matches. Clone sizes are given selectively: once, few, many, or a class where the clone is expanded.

TGTGCCAGCAGCTTGGTTCTTCAGGGGAACACTGAAGCTTTCTTT,CASSLVLQGNTEAFF,TRBV5-4,TRBJ1-1,once,.
TGTGCCAGCAGCTCGGGACAGAACCTATTCGAGCAGTACTTC,CASSSGQNLFEQYF,TRBV25-1,TRBJ2-7,.,TRBD1
TGTGCCACCAGTGAAACAGGGGGCCGGAGAGGCAATGAGCAGTTCTTC,CATSETGGRRGNEQFF,TRBV24-1,TRBJ2-1,.,TRBD1
TGTGCCAGCAGTCAAGTCAGCTCCTACGAGCAGTACTTC,CASSQVSSYEQYF,TRBV28,TRBJ2-7,.,.
TGTGCCAGCAGCCAGTTGTCCAATCAGCCCCAGCATTTT,CASSQLSNQPQHF,TRBV2,TRBJ1-5,.,.
TGTGCCAGCAGTGGAAGGGGGCAGTCAGAATACAATGAGCAGTTCTTC,CASSGRGQSEYNEQFF,TRBV6-2/TRBV6-3,TRBJ2-1,few,TRBD1
TGTGCCAGTAAGCGGGAGATTGGCACAGATACGCAGTATTTT,CASKREIGTDTQYF,TRBV19,TRBJ2-3,.,TRBD2
TGTGCCAGCAGCTCAGTATCAACAAATAATGAAAAACTGTTTTTT,CASSSVSTNNEKLFF,TRBV7-9,TRBJ1-4,.,.
TGCGCCAGCAGCCAGCGGACTAGCGGGAGGGCCGGCAATGAGCAGTTCTTC,CASSQRTSGRAGNEQFF,TRBV4-3,TRBJ2-1,.,TRBD2
TGTGCCAGCAAACGCAGTTTGGGAGGCTCCTACGAGCAGTACTTC,CASKRSLGGSYEQYF,TRBV28,TRBJ2-7,.,.
TGTGCCAGCAGCACAGGGGGTTTAAACACTGAAGCTTTCTTT,CASSTGGLNTEAFF,TRBV11-3,TRBJ1-1,.,TRBD1
TGTGCTAGTGGTTTCCCCACAGGACGTTCGCATGAGCAGTTCTTC,CASGFPTGRSHEQFF,TRBV12-5,TRBJ2-1,.,.
TGTGCCAGCAGTATATATAATGAAAAACTGTTTTTT,CASSIYNEKLFF,TRBV6-5,TRBJ1-4,.,.
TGTGCCAGCAGCCAAGCGTTACTAGCGGGGGGCCCACGAGGGGAGACCCAGTACTTC,CASSQALLAGGPRGETQYF,TRBV4-2,TRBJ2-5,.,TRBD2
TGCAGTGCTAGTCTTACGAACACCGGGGAGCTGTTTTTT,CSASLTNTGELFF,TRBV20-1,TRBJ2-2,.,.
TGTGCCAGCAGTTACGCACAGGGAGAGACTGAAGCTTTCTTT,CASSYAQGETEAFF,TRBV6-5,TRBJ1-1,.,.
TGTGCCAGCACTCGCGGGGGGGGAAATGGCTACACCTTC,CASTRGGGNGYTF,TRBV12-3/TRBV12-4,TRBJ1-2,few,.
TGTGCCAGCAGCGTAGGCGTTAGCGGGGTTGCTGACGGGGAGCTGTTTTTT,CASSVGVSGVADGELFF,TRBV9,TRBJ2-2,.,TRBD2
TGTGCCAGCAGTTACTCGAAGGGGGCGGGGAACACTGAAGCTTTCTTT,CASSYSKGAGNTEAFF,TRBV6-5,TRBJ1-1,.,TRBD1
TGTGCCAGCAGCCAGTGGACTAGCGGGAGTCTTGGAGCCCAGTACTTC,CASSQWTSGSLGAQYF,TRBV5-6,TRBJ2-5,few,TRBD2
TGTGCCAGCAGTGGACAGAGTTCTGGAAACACCATATATTTT,CASSGQSSGNTIYF,TRBV2,TRBJ1-3,.,.
TGTGCCAGCAGTTACACCCGACGACTAAACACTGAAGCTTTCTTT,CASSYTRRLNTEAFF,TRBV6-5,TRBJ1-1,.,.
TGTGCCAGCAGTTTCGCGGCGGGCCGAGATACGCAGTATTTT,CASSFAAGRDTQYF,TRBV2,TRBJ2-3,.,.
TGTGCCATCAGAACGGGACAGGGATTCTACGAGCAGTACTTC,CAIRTGQGFYEQYF,TRBV10-3,TRBJ2-7,.,TRBD1
TGTGCCAGCAGTCCCCCCTCGGGGATGGGCACTGAAGCTTTCTTT,CASSPPSGMGTEAFF,TRBV27,TRBJ1-1,once,.
TGTGCCAGCAGCTTGGCTACAGATACGCAGTATTTT,CASSLATDTQYF,TRBV5-4,TRBJ2-3,.,.
TGTGCCAGCCGGAAGGGACCAGGGGATACCTACGAGCAGTACTTC,CASRKGPGDTYEQYF,TRBV4-2,TRBJ2-7,.,.
TGTGCCAGCAGCCCAGGACAGGGTCAGTACTTC,CASSPGQGQYF,TRBV3-1/TRBV3-2,TRBJ2-7,.,TRBD1
TGTGCCAGCAGTGATAGAGGCAGCCTGGTAGAGACCCAGTACTTC,CASSDRGSLVETQYF,TRBV2,TRBJ2-5,.,.
TGTGCCAGCAGTGAGAGAGGCGGCCATCAGCCCCAGCATTTT,CASSERGGHQPQHF,TRBV19,TRBJ1-5,.,.
TGTGCCAGCAGCTTACGCGGGAGTATTGGCTATGAGCAGTTCTTC,CASSLRGSIGYEQFF,TRBV7-3,TRBJ2-1,once,TRBD2
TGTGCCAGCACCCAGCGGGGAAACAATCAGCCCCAGCATTTT,CASTQRGNNQPQHF,TRBV6-5,TRBJ1-5,.,.
TGTGCCAGCAGTTTACCAGCGGGAGCCACAGATACGCAGTATTTT,CASSLPAGATDTQYF,TRBV28,TRBJ2-3,.,TRBD2
TGTGCCAGCAGCATCGAAATTGCAACCAGGGGCACCGGGGAGCTGTTTTTT,CASSIEIATRGTGELFF,TRBV5-4,TRBJ2-2,once,.
TGTGCCAGCAGTCGACAGGGTATGGATGGCTACACCTTC,CASSRQGMDGYTF,TRBV3-1/TRBV3-2,TRBJ1-2,.,TRBD1
TGTGCCAGCAGTGACGTAGGTACAGGGACATACGAGCAGTACTTC,CASSDVGTGTYEQYF,TRBV6-1,TRBJ2-7,.,.
TGTGCCAGCAGCAAAACTAACTACGAGCAGTACTTC,CASSKTNYEQYF,TRBV7-8,TRBJ2-7,few,.
TGTGCCAGCAGCTTACGGCGGGAGGGTACCTACAATGAGCAGTTCTTC,CASSLRREGTYNEQFF,TRBV7-8,TRBJ2-1,.,TRBD2
TGCGCCAGCAGGGGTGACAGAAGTAATGAAAAACTGTTTTTT,CASRGDRSNEKLFF,TRBV5-1,TRBJ1-4,.,.
TGTGCCAGCAGTTACTCGAGTCTGGGGAGCTCCTACGAGCAGTACTTC,CASSYSSLGSSYEQYF,TRBV6-5,TRBJ2-7,.,.
TGTGCCAGCAGTTTCCGGGCCAGGGGGGACACCGGGGAGCTGTTTTTT,CASSFRARGDTGELFF,TRBV6-2/TRBV6-3,TRBJ2-2,few,.
TGTGCCAGCAGCTTTATGGACAGGGTCAATCAGCCCCAGCATTTT,CASSFMDRVNQPQHF,TRBV5-6,TRBJ1-5,.,TRBD1
TGTGCCAGCAGTCCCCCGCCAGGGACTATCGGACCCTACGAGCAGTACTTC,CASSPPPGTIGPYEQYF,TRBV28,TRBJ2-7,.,TRBD2
TGTGCCAGCAGTTACTCGAGGCTAACCTACGAGCAGTACTTC,CASSYSRLTYEQYF,TRBV6-6,TRBJ2-7,.,.
TGCGCCAGCAGCTTCTCCAGCGGGAGGGCTGGAGAGCAGTACTTC,CASSFSSGRAGEQYF,TRBV5-1,TRBJ2-7,.,TRBD2
TGTGCCAGCAGAACAGGGGCCCTCTCTGGAAACACCATATATTTT,CASRTGALSGNTIYF,TRBV2,TRBJ1-3,.,TRBD1
TGCGCCAGCAGCTTGGACACCTCGGGATATGGCTACACCTTC,CASSLDTSGYGYTF,TRBV5-1,TRBJ1-2,.,.